This T cell receptor beta chain was documented in a study of PD-1 blockade in classical Hodgkin lymphoma. Looked up from germline, CDR1 is MNHNY and CDR2 is SVGAGI (reference sequence). The V segment lost 4 bases and the J segment 8 bases; nucleotides outside the gene matches: 4. This CDR3 is built from 14 residues. Relapse was seen in all patients after autologous stem cell transplantation, and brentuximab vedotin exposure was variable. Repertoires were generated with immunoSEQ multiplex PCR, while TCRdb's copy carries only in-frame clones and drops some. The data show 20,000 to 25,000 clones, under 70% seen once. As regards this clone: As yet, its antigen is unknown.

Findings and limits, study-wide: Complete responders possessed baseline diversity comparable to newly diagnosed patients.

This sequence joins TRBV6-6 and TRBJ1-4; 10 bases align to TRBD1. This sequence originates from a human donor with classical Hodgkin lymphoma. The sequenced sample was peripheral blood mononuclear cells (PBMCs), obtained at baseline. This CDR3 is CASSWTGGREKLFF. CDR3 in DNA: TGTGCCAGCAGTTGGACAGGGGGACGGGAAAAACTGTTTTTT.